Shown below are 29 T cell receptor beta chains from a single sample sequenced in a study of cytomegalovirus exposure and HLA in healthy donors. The PCR made use of 60 Vbeta and 13 Jbeta primers. The data were produced by immunoSEQ multiplex PCR, yet TCRdb's version contains in-frame clones alone and is incomplete. This table has around 81,000 clones, about 60% appearing once. Specimen: PBMCs. The receptors originated from a man younger than 45 in good health and CMV-seropositive.

The chain recombines TRBV10-3 with TRBJ1-5; maybe TRBD1 (6 bases). The CDR3 is 14 amino acids. Germline V gene lookup returns CDR1 ENHRY and CDR2 SYGVKD. Between the trimmed V and J ends, which lost 6 bases and 2 bases, there was a span of 11 bases. CDR3 amino acids: CAISPTGGNQPQHF. The CDR3 DNA is TGTGCCATCAGCCCGACAGGAGGCAATCAGCCCCAGCATTTT.

CDR3 sequence: CASSQSLAGSYNEQFF. CDR3 in DNA: TGCGCCAGCAGCCAAAGCCTAGCGGGGTCTTACAATGAGCAGTTCTTC. V gene TRBV4-1 combines with J gene TRBJ2-1; TRBD2 aligns across 9 bases. The ends lost 2 bases at V and 4 bases at J; junction bases unmatched: 6. Germline values: CDR1 MGHRA, CDR2 YSYEKL. The CDR3 extends over 16 amino acids.

CDR3 in amino acids: CASSLGLAGATGELFF. CDR3 DNA: TGTGCCAGCAGTTTGGGACTAGCGGGAGCTACCGGGGAGCTGTTTTTT. The V call is TRBV6-4, the J call TRBJ2-2; TRBD2 matches at 14 bases. V shed 5 bases, J shed 5 bases, and the junction held 4 bases outside the gene matches. Per germline, CDR1 MRHNA and CDR2 SNTAGT. The CDR3 is 16 residues long.

This clone has a handful of counts. This chain uses TRBV27 with TRBJ2-2; perhaps TRBD2 as D (6 bases). Germline values: CDR1 MNHEY, CDR2 SMNVEV (reference sequence). The CDR3 contains 16 residues. Trimming pared 5 bases from V and 1 base from J, leaving 14 bases between. This chain's CDR3 is CASSPEGLQNTGELFF. In DNA form, the CDR3 reads TGTGCCAGCAGTCCCGAGGGACTCCAGAACACCGGGGAGCTGTTTTTT.

The genes are TRBV5-1 and TRBJ1-4, with 7 bases lining up with TRBD1. Looked up from germline, CDR1 is SGHRS and CDR2 is YFSETQ. The CDR3 is 16 amino acids. V was clipped by 4 bases and J by 3 bases; unmatched bases: 9. The CDR3 is CASSQTGYRANEKLFF. Written as DNA, the CDR3 is TGCGCCAGCAGCCAGACAGGGTATCGCGCTAATGAAAAACTGTTTTTT. The full variable domain, in which reference TRBV5-1 and TRBJ1-4 provide the parts outside the CDR3, is KAGVTQTPRYLIKTRGQQVTLSCSPISGHRSVSWYQQTPGQGLQFLFEYFSETQRNKGNFPGRFSGRQFSNSRSEMNVSTLELGDSALYLCASSQTGYRANEKLFFGSGTQLSVL.

This clone was recorded once. The chain uses TRBV11-2 and TRBJ2-3, with 7 bases matching TRBD1. V was pared by 6 bases and J by 1 base, with 16 bases of the junction left unmatched. From germline, CDR1 is SGHAT and CDR2 FQNNGV. This CDR3 spans 18 amino acids. In DNA, the CDR3 is TGTGCCAGCAGATCCCGGGACAGTTTTTTTGGAGGCACAGATACGCAGTATTTT. As protein: CASRSRDSFFGGTDTQYF. Full variable domain (remainder filled in from reference TRBV11-2 and TRBJ2-3): EAGVAQSPRYKIIEKRQSVAFWCNPISGHATLYWYQQILGQGPKLLIQFQNNGVVDDSQLPKDRFSAERLKGVDSTLKIQPAKLEDSAVYLCASRSRDSFFGGTDTQYFGPGTRLTVL.

This rearrangement joins TRBV5-1 to TRBJ2-3; the D gene is possibly TRBD2 (6 bases). V lost 3 bases to trimming and J lost 0 bases, with 8 bases between them. From germline, CDR1 is SGHRS and CDR2 YFSETQ. The CDR3 covers 14 residues. The CDR3, as DNA: TGCGCCAGCAGCTCCGGGACTAGCACAGATACGCAGTATTTT. Its translation: CASSSGTSTDTQYF. Using reference TRBV5-1 and TRBJ2-3 for the parts outside the CDR3, the full variable domain is KAGVTQTPRYLIKTRGQQVTLSCSPISGHRSVSWYQQTPGQGLQFLFEYFSETQRNKGNFPGRFSGRQFSNSRSEMNVSTLELGDSALYLCASSSGTSTDTQYFGPGTRLTVL.

V usage is TRBV19 and J usage is TRBJ1-5; 7 nucleotides line up with TRBD1. This CDR3 has 17 amino acids. Germline values: CDR1 LNHDA, CDR2 SQIVND (reference sequence). V dropped 4 bases and J dropped 7; count of bases not matched to a gene: 16. The CDR3 coding sequence is TGTGCCAGTAGTAAATACCCATTAAACAGGGGAAACCAGCCCCAGCATTTT. Translating gives CASSKYPLNRGNQPQHF.

About this clone: The same CDR3 also results from other DNA sequences found in this sample. V and J are TRBV6-5 and TRBJ2-7, with a tentative D call TRBD1 (6 bases). This CDR3 spans 13 amino acids. V was cut by 6 bases and J by 7 bases, with 16 bases left in between. CDR1 is MNHEY, CDR2 SVGAGI, per germline. In nucleotides, the CDR3 is TGTGCCAGCAGACCCGAAAGACAGGCTGAGCAGTACTTC. This encodes CASRPERQAEQYF.

This clone was detected a few times. The chain combines TRBV10-3 with TRBJ2-7, with TRBD1 as a possible D gene (6 bases). V lost 11 bases, J lost 1 base, and 18 bases lay in between. The CDR3 is made up of 14 amino acids. From germline, CDR1 is ENHRY and CDR2 SYGVKD. CDR3 nucleotides: TGTGCCTCCCAACAGGGATCTCTATCCTACGAGCAGTACTTC. It specifies CASQQGSLSYEQYF.

The rearrangement joins TRBV5-1 to TRBJ1-2, with D possibly matching TRBD1 (5 bases). V was shortened by 0 bases and J by 4 bases, with 10 bases between the two germline ends. The CDR3 runs 14 residues. Germline values: CDR1 SGHRS, CDR2 YFSETQ. The CDR3 loop reads CASSLAGGLYGYTF. The CDR3 DNA sequence: TGCGCCAGCAGCTTGGCCGGGGGACTCTATGGCTACACCTTC.

The chain links TRBV28 to TRBJ2-3; D is uncertain. Trimming cost V 5 bases and J 0 bases, with 6 bases left between them. CDR1 MDHEN and CDR2 SYDVKM come from the germline V gene. This CDR3 is built from 13 residues. CDR3 DNA sequence: TGTGCCAGCAGTCCAACTAGCACAGATACGCAGTATTTT. Translating it yields CASSPTSTDTQYF. Filled out from reference TRBV28 and TRBJ2-3, the complete variable domain reads DVKVTQSSRYLVKRTGEKVFLECVQDMDHENMFWYRQDPGLGLRLIYFSYDVKMKEKGDIPEGYSVSREKKERFSLILESASTNQTSMYLCASSPTSTDTQYFGPGTRLTVL.

The rearrangement links TRBV7-9 to TRBJ2-7; D may be TRBD2 (6 bases). CDR1 is SEHNR, CDR2 FQNEAQ, per germline (reference sequence). The CDR3 contains 13 residues. The V and J ends lost 3 bases and 4 bases respectively, with 10 bases between them. CDR3 sequence: CASSLGGIYEQYF. The CDR3 DNA is TGTGCCAGCAGCTTGGGGGGAATATACGAGCAGTACTTC.

The chain combines TRBV19 with TRBJ1-6; D remains ambiguous. From germline, CDR1 is LNHDA and CDR2 SQIVND (reference sequence). Trimming took 1 base from V and 8 from J, leaving 6 bases between them. The CDR3 runs to 13 residues. CDR3 DNA: TGTGCCAGTAGTATAGGGGGAGATTCACCCCTCCACTTT. Its protein is CASSIGGDSPLHF.

CDR3 amino acids: CASRGALSTDTQYF. The CDR3 DNA reads TGCGCCAGCAGGGGGGCCCTCAGCACAGATACGCAGTATTTT. The V and J genes are TRBV5-1 and TRBJ2-3, with D possibly TRBD1 on 6 matching bases. The germline gives CDR1 SGHRS, CDR2 YFSETQ. The V end lost 5 bases, the J end lost 0 bases, and 10 bases lay between the germline ends. This CDR3 region has 14 residues. Based on the CDR3 plus reference TRBV5-1 and TRBJ2-3, the full variable domain is KAGVTQTPRYLIKTRGQQVTLSCSPISGHRSVSWYQQTPGQGLQFLFEYFSETQRNKGNFPGRFSGRQFSNSRSEMNVSTLELGDSALYLCASRGALSTDTQYFGPGTRLTVL.

The chain links TRBV9 to TRBJ2-1, with 7 bases aligning to TRBD2. Losses at the gene ends were 3 bases for V and 0 bases for J; bases not matched to a gene: 3. Germline V lookup: CDR1 SGDLS, CDR2 YYNGEE. The CDR3 totals 15 residues. Here the CDR3 DNA reads TGTGCCAGCAGCGAGGGGACTAACTCCTACAATGAGCAGTTCTTC. It translates to CASSEGTNSYNEQFF.

The J gene is TRBJ2-2, the V gene TRBV11-3, with 11 bases aligning to TRBD2. Germline V gene sequence: CDR1 SGHNT, CDR2 YENEEA. V lost 0 bases to trimming and J lost 7 bases; unmatched junction nucleotides: 4. This CDR3 is 16 amino acids long. CDR3: CASSLESSGRNGELFF. CDR3 DNA sequence: TGTGCCAGCAGCTTAGAGTCTAGCGGGAGGAACGGGGAGCTGTTTTTT. The full variable domain, with the rest looked up from reference TRBV11-3 and TRBJ2-2, is EAGVVQSPRYKIIEKKQPVAFWCNPISGHNTLYWYLQNLGQGPELLIRYENEEAVDDSQLPKDRFSAERLKGVDSTLKIQPAELGDSAVYLCASSLESSGRNGELFFGEGSRLTVL.

The chain combines TRBV11-2 with TRBJ2-7, with 7 positions matching TRBD2. Germline loops: CDR1 SGHAT, CDR2 FQNNGV. CDR3 size: 15 residues. Losses at the gene ends were 0 bases for V and 6 bases for J; bases not matched to a gene: 8. CDR3 region: CASSLDTAGAFEQYF. Written as DNA, the CDR3 is TGTGCCAGCAGCTTAGATACGGCGGGAGCTTTCGAGCAGTACTTC.

The rearrangement links TRBV2 to TRBJ2-7; D may be TRBD2 (5 bases). This CDR3 is built from 14 residues. Trimming took off 3 bases at V and 5 bases at J, with 14 bases between the two ends. The germline V gene encodes CDR1 SNHLY and CDR2 FYNNEI. CDR3 sequence reads: CASSDRRKPHEQYF. The CDR3 DNA reads as TGTGCCAGCAGTGATCGGAGGAAGCCCCACGAGCAGTACTTC.

This clone occurred a few times. The V call is TRBV5-3, the J call TRBJ2-7, with D perhaps matching TRBD1 (5 bases). TRBV5-3 is classed as an ORF, of uncertain function. Trimming pared 2 bases from V and 5 bases from J, leaving 23 bases between. This CDR3 comprises 17 residues. The CDR3 reads CARSLPRTPHPDNEQYF. CDR3 nucleotides: TGTGCCAGAAGCTTACCACGGACACCCCACCCCGACAACGAGCAGTACTTC.

This clone was detected only a few times. The chain combines TRBV5-6 with TRBJ2-1; D is unclear. CDR3 size: 15 residues. V gave up 0 bases and J gave up 8 bases, with 15 bases separating them. Looked up from germline, CDR1 is SGHDT and CDR2 is YYEEEE. The CDR3 here is CASSLGHNYGDEQFF. In DNA form, the CDR3 reads TGTGCCAGCAGCTTGGGACACAATTACGGCGATGAGCAGTTCTTC.

The chain has TRBV7-6 and TRBJ2-3; D possibly corresponds to TRBD2 (6 bases). V shed 0 bases and J shed 4 bases, with 8 bases lying between them. From germline, CDR1 is SGHVS and CDR2 FNYEAQ. This CDR3 is 14 amino acids long. The CDR3 bases are TGTGCCAGCAGCTTAGCGGGGGAGGCAGATACGCAGTATTTT. It codes for CASSLAGEADTQYF.

The rearrangement joins TRBV9 to TRBJ2-1; 7 bases fit TRBD2. In germline, CDR1 is SGDLS, CDR2 YYNGEE. CDR3 length equals 14 residues. V trimming: 3 bases; J trimming: 2 bases; junction bases outside the gene matches: 2. CDR3 nucleotides: TGTGCCAGCAGCGCCAGCGGGACCTACAATGAGCAGTTCTTC. Translating it yields CASSASGTYNEQFF.

CDR3 bases: TGTGCCAGCAGCTTTACACCAAACACAGATACGCAGTATTTT. It specifies CASSFTPNTDTQYF. This chain connects TRBV5-5 to TRBJ2-3; D remains ambiguous. The V gene lost 2 bases and the J gene lost 2 bases, with 9 bases spanning the gap. Germline lookup yields CDR1 SGHKS and CDR2 YYEKEE (reference sequence). The CDR3 has 14 residues.

The chain combines TRBV7-8 with TRBJ1-5; D not resolved. The V and J ends lost 1 base and 9 bases respectively, with 16 bases between them. The CDR3 has 15 amino acids. CDR1 SGHVS and CDR2 FQNEAQ come from the germline V gene. The CDR3 here is CASSLGVGVALPQHF. The CDR3 nucleotides are TGTGCCAGCAGCTTAGGGGTGGGCGTCGCCCTGCCCCAGCATTTT.

The chain couples TRBV5-4 to TRBJ2-5; no reliable D call. Between the trimmed V and J ends, which lost 4 bases and 0 bases, there was a span of 7 bases. CDR1 is SGHNT and CDR2 is YYREEE in the germline V gene (reference sequence). This CDR3 contains 13 residues. The CDR3 DNA reads as TGTGCCAGCAGCCCAAACAACCAAGAGACCCAGTACTTC. Amino acids: CASSPNNQETQYF.

This chain joins TRBV28 and TRBJ1-3; TRBD1 matches at 7 bases. Germline loops: CDR1 MDHEN, CDR2 SYDVKM. Trimming took 5 bases from V and 0 from J; bases not matched to a gene: 10. This CDR3 is 17 amino acids long. The CDR3 region is CASSPPLGQFSGNTIYF. The CDR3 DNA is TGTGCCAGCAGTCCCCCATTGGGACAGTTCTCTGGAAACACCATATATTTT.

This clone was picked up a small number of times. The rearrangement uses TRBV10-3 and TRBJ2-5; weak D call: TRBD1 (6 bases). This CDR3 is built from 15 residues. Germline V gene lookup returns CDR1 ENHRY and CDR2 SYGVKD. Trimming stripped 4 bases from V and 4 bases from J, with 16 bases between. The CDR3 loop reads CAISGQQGYRETQYF. The CDR3 coding sequence is TGTGCCATCAGTGGACAACAGGGTTATCGAGAGACCCAGTACTTC.

The chain employs TRBV5-1 and TRBJ1-2; D possibly corresponds to TRBD1 (6 bases). Germline values: CDR1 SGHRS, CDR2 YFSETQ. This CDR3 is 13 amino acids long. V was clipped by 2 bases and J by 6 bases, with 11 bases between them. CDR3 nucleotide sequence: TGCGCCAGCAGCTTTCGGACAGCCGATGGCTACACCTTC. Translated: CASSFRTADGYTF.